This T cell receptor (beta chain) was sequenced for a study of blood T cell repertoires in COVID-19. Trimming shortened V by 7 bases and J by 2 bases, and 13 bases separated the two germline ends. Looked up from germline, CDR1 is MDHEN and CDR2 is SYDVKM. The CDR3 sequence is 14 residues long. TCRdb keeps only in-frame clones here, not all; method: immunoSEQ multiplex PCR. Altogether roughly 15,000 clones are present, 75% being singletons, with the ten largest covering roughly 13%. The specimen was peripheral blood. The V and J genes are TRBV28 and TRBJ2-3; the D gene is possibly TRBD2 (5 bases). The TCR comes from a man between 60 and 75 years old with acute or convalescent COVID-19. The CDR3 region has the DNA TGTGCCAGCATCCGGCGGGTCAACACAGATACGCAGTATTTT. Its translation: CASIRRVNTDTQYF.